The rows below give T cell receptor beta chains drawn from one sample of a study of blood T cell repertoires in COVID-19. TCRdb's copy holds only in-frame clones and misses some; the assay was immunoSEQ multiplex PCR. The sample holds 130,000 or so clones, roughly 91% seen once. Sequences were obtained from peripheral blood. These receptor sequences come from a human donor in a cohort sampled during active COVID-19. CDR3s leave out the opening cysteine and the closing phenylalanine or tryptophan. Fields, in order: J gene, V gene, clone size, CDR3 protein. Where a row states a size, it is once, few, many or the class of an expanded clone; other rows omit it.

>TRBJ1-2|TRBV27|.
ASSSVGSGGPGSYT
>TRBJ2-1|TRBV11-2|.
ASSLGPGDREQF
>TRBJ1-5|TRBV2|few
ASSERPGFSNQPQH
>TRBJ2-7|TRBV5-6|once
ASSLTANYEQY
>TRBJ2-5|TRBV28|.
ASSEGLAGGYETQY
>TRBJ1-5|TRBV28|.
ASSRHGGNSNQPQH
>TRBJ2-7|TRBV9|.
ASSEGTVPYEQY
>TRBJ2-1|TRBV10-2|.
ASSPSVAPPRMNEQF
>TRBJ2-1|TRBV7-8|few
ASSRGTGRSSYNEQF
>TRBJ1-1|TRBV29-1|.
SVEVDGTD
>TRBJ1-1|TRBV5-6|.
ASPLLRNTEAF
>TRBJ2-7|TRBV11-1|.
ASGLGQFYEQY
>TRBJ1-2|TRBV12-3/TRBV12-4|.
ASSLSKRGGYT
>TRBJ2-1|TRBV7-9|.
ASSLSGTSGRFGEQF
>TRBJ1-1|TRBV15|.
ATSRDRTEAF
>TRBJ1-2|TRBV6-5|.
ASSPTGGYT
>TRBJ2-5|TRBV11-1|.
ASSADRGDQY
>TRBJ1-5|TRBV2|once
ATWTGEVNQPQH
>TRBJ2-1|TRBV7-9|.
ASSFDRLVVVDEQF
>TRBJ1-5|TRBV18|.
ASSPRTGLNQPQH
>TRBJ1-1|TRBV4-1|.
ASSQVDRLNTEAF
>TRBJ2-5|TRBV28|.
ASLGLAGDYRETQY
>TRBJ2-1|TRBV5-1|.
ASSLGLADYNEQF
>TRBJ1-3|TRBV3-1/TRBV3-2|.
ASSLTASGNTIY
>TRBJ1-5|TRBV19|.
ASSGYRGGDNQPQH
>TRBJ2-5|TRBV7-2|.
ASSPPTSGRKGETQY
>TRBJ2-7|TRBV18|.
ASSEGMGAPYEQY
>TRBJ2-7|TRBV4-2|.
ASSQRLAGGLAYEQY
>TRBJ1-2|TRBV5-5|.
ASSLGPRGRSNGYT
>TRBJ2-4|TRBV9|once
ASSGRGQSESIQY
>TRBJ2-6|TRBV18|.
ASSPRDGGIKNSGANVLT
>TRBJ2-3|TRBV6-2/TRBV6-3|.
ASSWTSGRPTDTQY
>TRBJ2-2|TRBV7-7|many
ASSYSGTSVAGELF
>TRBJ2-3|TRBV29-1|.
SAQGNTDTQY
>TRBJ1-6|TRBV4-1|few
ASSLSTGTGGSPLH
>TRBJ2-7|TRBV30|.
AWSPYGGEQY
>TRBJ2-3|TRBV24-1|once
ATSDSLAGGYDTQY
>TRBJ2-7|TRBV2|.
ASSEEFGGGYEQY
>TRBJ2-2|TRBV15|many
ATSRDRLAAGTGELF
>TRBJ2-1|TRBV13|.
ASSSRGTSGVFEGVNEQF
>TRBJ1-4|TRBV3-1/TRBV3-2|once
ASSQSLTNEKLF
>TRBJ2-5|TRBV29-1|.
SVDRVVGETQY
>TRBJ1-3|TRBV10-3|.
AISESRTGGRDTIY
>TRBJ1-4|TRBV5-1|.
ASSLEDTVYGEKLF
>TRBJ2-5|TRBV5-1|.
ASSRGQETQY
>TRBJ2-7|TRBV19|.
ASSILAGDSYEQY
>TRBJ1-1|TRBV3-1/TRBV3-2|.
ASSQEVGAGWGTEAF
>TRBJ1-3|TRBV19|.
ASSIRGRVTGNTIY
>TRBJ2-3|TRBV13|.
ASSLESGGARDTQY
>TRBJ1-1|TRBV18|.
ASSPKGGGNTEAF
>TRBJ1-2|TRBV7-9|.
ASSLVSYGYT
>TRBJ2-2|TRBV15|once
ATSRGRNTGELF
>TRBJ2-7|TRBV5-1|.
ASRVETSGTYEQY
>TRBJ2-1|TRBV5-1|.
ASSPDRYNEQF
>TRBJ2-3|TRBV15|.
ATSRGASGYTDTQY
>TRBJ2-2|TRBV6-5|.
ASTLRPGVGELF
>TRBJ2-7|TRBV6-5|.
ASSYSTGGEQY
>TRBJ1-2|TRBV28|.
ASSLWGDSYGYT
>TRBJ2-2|TRBV5-8|.
ASSLGLAGSAGELF
>TRBJ2-7|TRBV24-1|.
ATSSAGDRYEQY